The T cell receptor beta chain under discussion was sequenced for a study of a mutant IDH1 vaccine in newly diagnosed glioma. Whole-study context: During weeks 1, 3, 5, 7, 11, 15, 19 and 23, patients received eight vaccinations.

Germline V gene sequence: CDR1 MNHNY, CDR2 SVGAGI (reference sequence). V was clipped by 5 bases and J by 3 bases; unmatched bases: 7. This CDR3 region has 16 residues. On this clone: Its antigen is unidentified.

Libraries were prepared by immunoSEQ multiplex PCR; TCRdb keeps only in-frame clonotypes and omits some of them. The sample consists of 56,000 or so clones, just under 80% of them appearing once. Documented time point: week 5, during vaccination. Topical imiquimod accompanied each vaccine dose, which consisted of 300 ug of mutant IDH1 20-mer peptide. The origin of this receptor is a woman between 40 and 50 years old with glioma. The sequencing used PBMCs, collected from a glioma patient whose treatment included an IDH1 peptide vaccine. The gene calls are TRBV6-6 and TRBJ2-2; 9 bases are shared with TRBD1. The CDR3 nucleotides read TGTGCCAGCAGTCCCCCGGGACAGGGCCACACCGGGGAGCTGTTTTTT. Translation gives CASSPPGQGHTGELFF.